This T cell receptor (beta chain) was sequenced for a study of shared clonotypes between healthy human individuals. Study-wide results and caveats: Against clonotypes common to all four donors, non-shared ones had lower generation probabilities. The sharing of 4% to 5.5% of naive CD4 clonotypes was seen across a handful of donors.

The repertoire was sequenced with immunoSEQ multiplex PCR; TCRdb's copy has only in-frame clones and lacks some. Of 1.5 million to 1.9 million clones in the sample, 95% to 99% were seen once. V lost 4 bases and J 4 bases, leaving 10 bases between the germline ends. The length of the CDR3 is 14 residues. Looked up from germline, CDR1 is MNHNY and CDR2 is SVGAGI (reference sequence). Concerning this clone: Its antigen is still unknown.

The TCR was taken from a man under 40 in good health. Sequenced material: naive CD4+ T cells sorted from blood. As to subset: CD45RA+ positively selected. The rearrangement joins TRBV6-6 to TRBJ2-2; possible D gene TRBD1, 6 bases. CDR3 residues: CASSSLGGTGELFF. Written as DNA, the CDR3 is TGTGCCAGCAGTTCGTTAGGGGGCACCGGGGAGCTGTTTTTT.